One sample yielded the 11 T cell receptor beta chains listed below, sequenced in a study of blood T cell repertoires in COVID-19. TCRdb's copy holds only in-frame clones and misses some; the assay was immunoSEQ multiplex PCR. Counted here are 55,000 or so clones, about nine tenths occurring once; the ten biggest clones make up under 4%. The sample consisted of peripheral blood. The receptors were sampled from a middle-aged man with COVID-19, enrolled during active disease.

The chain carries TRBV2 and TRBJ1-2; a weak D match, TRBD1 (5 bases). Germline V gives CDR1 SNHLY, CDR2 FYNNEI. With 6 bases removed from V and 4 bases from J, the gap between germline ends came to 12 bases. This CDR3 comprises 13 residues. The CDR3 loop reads CASREGRIYGYTF. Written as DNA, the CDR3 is TGTGCCAGCAGGGAGGGGCGGATCTATGGCTACACCTTC.

For the CDR3, the DNA is TGTGCCACCAGCAGAGAGCCCGGGAATTCAACTAATGAAAAACTGTTTTTT. It yields the protein CATSREPGNSTNEKLFF. J is TRBJ1-4 and V is TRBV15; D remains unclear. Trimming left V 0 bases short and J 0 bases short, with 11 bases between. The CDR3 spans 17 residues. CDR1 is LNHNV and CDR2 is YYDKDF in the germline V gene (reference sequence).

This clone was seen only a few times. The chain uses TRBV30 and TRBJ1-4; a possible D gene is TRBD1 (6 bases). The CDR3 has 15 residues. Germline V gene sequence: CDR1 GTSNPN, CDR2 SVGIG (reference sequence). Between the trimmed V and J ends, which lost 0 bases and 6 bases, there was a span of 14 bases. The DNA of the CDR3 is TGTGCCTGGAGTGTAGGGGGAGGGGGTGATGAAAAACTGTTTTTT. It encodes CAWSVGGGGDEKLFF. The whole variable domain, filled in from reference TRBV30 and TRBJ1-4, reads SQTIHQWPATLVQPVGSPLSLECTVEGTSNPNLYWYRQAAGRGLQLLFYSVGIGQISSEVPQNLSASRPQDRQFILSSKKLLLSDSGFYLCAWSVGGGGDEKLFFGSGTQLSVL.

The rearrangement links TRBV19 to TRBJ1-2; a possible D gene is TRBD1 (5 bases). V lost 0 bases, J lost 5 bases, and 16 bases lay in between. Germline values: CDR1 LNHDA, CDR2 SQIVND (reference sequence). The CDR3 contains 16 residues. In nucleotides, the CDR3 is TGTGCCAGTAGTATAGATTCGGCGGGGGTCCGGTATGGCTACACCTTC. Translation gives CASSIDSAGVRYGYTF. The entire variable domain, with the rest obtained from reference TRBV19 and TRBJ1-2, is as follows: DGGITQSPKYLFRKEGQNVTLSCEQNLNHDAMYWYRQDPGQGLRLIYYSQIVNDFQKGDIAEGYSVSREKKESFPLTVTSAQKNPTAFYLCASSIDSAGVRYGYTFGSGTRLTVV.

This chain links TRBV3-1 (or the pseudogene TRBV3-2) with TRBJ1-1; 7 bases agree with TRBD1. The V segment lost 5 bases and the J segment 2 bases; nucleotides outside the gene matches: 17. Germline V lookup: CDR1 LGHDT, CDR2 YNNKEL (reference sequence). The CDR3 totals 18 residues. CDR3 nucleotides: TGTGCCAGCAGCTCCCCCAGAGGGGGCATAGGCTCAAACACTGAAGCTTTCTTT. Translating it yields CASSSPRGGIGSNTEAFF.

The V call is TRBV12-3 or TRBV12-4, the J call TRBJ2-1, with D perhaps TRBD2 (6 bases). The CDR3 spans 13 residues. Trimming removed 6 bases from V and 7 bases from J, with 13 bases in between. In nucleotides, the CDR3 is TGTGCCAGCAGGATGGGGGGAGGTAATGAGCAGTTCTTC. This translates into CASRMGGGNEQFF.

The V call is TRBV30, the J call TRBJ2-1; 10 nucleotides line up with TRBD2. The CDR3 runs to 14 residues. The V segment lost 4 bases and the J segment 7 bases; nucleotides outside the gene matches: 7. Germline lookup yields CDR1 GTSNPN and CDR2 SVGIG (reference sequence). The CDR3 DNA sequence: TGTGCCTGGAAGGGGGCTAGCGGGGGAAATGAGCAGTTCTTC. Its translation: CAWKGASGGNEQFF.

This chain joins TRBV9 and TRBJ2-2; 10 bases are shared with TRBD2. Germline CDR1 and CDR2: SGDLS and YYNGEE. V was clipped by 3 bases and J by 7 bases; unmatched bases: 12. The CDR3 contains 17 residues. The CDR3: CASSARPGLAYGGELFF. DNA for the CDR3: TGTGCCAGCAGCGCCCGACCGGGACTAGCGTATGGCGGGGAGCTGTTTTTT.

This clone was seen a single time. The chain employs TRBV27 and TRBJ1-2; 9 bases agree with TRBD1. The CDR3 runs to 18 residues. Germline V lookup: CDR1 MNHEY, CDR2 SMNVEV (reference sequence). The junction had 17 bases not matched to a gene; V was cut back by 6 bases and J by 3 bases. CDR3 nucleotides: TGTGCCAGCAGAAGGGAAGGACAGGGGCGACTCTCCGACTATGGCTACACCTTC. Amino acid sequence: CASRREGQGRLSDYGYTF.

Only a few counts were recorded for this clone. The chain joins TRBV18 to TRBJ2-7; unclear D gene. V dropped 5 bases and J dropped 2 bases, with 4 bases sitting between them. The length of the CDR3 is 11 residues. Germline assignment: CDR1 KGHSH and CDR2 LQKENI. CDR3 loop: CASSSTYEQYF. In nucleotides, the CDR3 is TGTGCCAGCTCATCTACCTACGAGCAGTACTTC. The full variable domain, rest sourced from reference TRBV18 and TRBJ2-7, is NAGVMQNPRHLVRRRGQEARLRCSPMKGHSHVYWYRQLPEEGLKFMVYLQKENIIDESGMPKERFSAEFPKEGPSILRIQQVVRGDSAAYFCASSSTYEQYFGPGTRLTVT.

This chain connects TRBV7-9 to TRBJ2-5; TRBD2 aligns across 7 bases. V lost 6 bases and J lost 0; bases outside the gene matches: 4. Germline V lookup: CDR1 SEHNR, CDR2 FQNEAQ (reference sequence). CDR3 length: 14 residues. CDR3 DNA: TGTGCCAGCAGGGGGGAGGGGTACCAAGAGACCCAGTACTTC. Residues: CASRGEGYQETQYF.